The subject of this entry is one TCR beta chain. Original data processing: From reference gene primer amplification, estimates of nucleated cell counts were derived. Profiling relied on immunoSEQ multiplex PCR, and the TCRdb table lists in-frame clones only, not all of them. That table gives V, J and clone size, and the DNA gave D and trimming. Among roughly 140,000 clones, 88% were seen once, and the ten largest hold 28%. The CDR3 has 16 residues. Germline CDR1 SGHNT, CDR2 YYREEE (reference sequence). Trimming shortened V by 0 bases and J by 4 bases, and 14 bases separated the two germline ends. The data are from a study of blood T cell repertoires in COVID-19. Study-wide context: Donors in the United States, Italy and Spain gave samples during acute or convalescent COVID-19. PBMCs, B-cell-depleted T cells, or T cells were the source of the cDNA or gDNA that made up the material.

The chain combines TRBV5-4 with TRBJ2-1; a weak D match, TRBD1 (7 bases). The specimen was peripheral blood. This TCR was sampled from a human donor in a cohort sampled during active COVID-19. CDR3 region: CASSLVGGGAYNEQFF. The CDR3 DNA reads TGTGCCAGCAGCTTGGTTGGAGGGGGCGCTTACAATGAGCAGTTCTTC.